The next 18 T cell receptor beta chains were all read from a single sample in a study of blood T cell repertoires in COVID-19. Using immunoSEQ multiplex PCR, the repertoire was profiled, and TCRdb retains in-frame clones only, with some absent. The profile shows roughly 180,000 clones, roughly 82% of them singletons. The sequenced sample was PBMCs or T cells enriched from blood (not recorded which). These receptors originate from a man aged 40-50 years who had recovered from COVID-19.

The chain couples TRBV5-1 to TRBJ1-5, with no clear D. CDR1 is SGHRS, CDR2 YFSETQ, per germline. V was pared by 0 bases and J by 3 bases, with 7 bases between. The CDR3 has 14 amino acids. CDR3 sequence (DNA): TGCGCCAGCAGCTTGGACAGTTACAATCAGCCCCAGCATTTT. Encoded protein: CASSLDSYNQPQHF.

The J gene is TRBJ1-1, the V gene TRBV5-4; D unclear. V gave up 4 bases and J gave up 2 bases, with 15 bases separating them. Germline values: CDR1 SGHNT, CDR2 YYREEE (reference sequence). The CDR3 contains 15 residues. The CDR3 loop reads CASSQTSATNTEAFF. DNA for the CDR3: TGTGCCAGCAGCCAAACGTCAGCGACTAACACTGAAGCTTTCTTT.

The chain recombines TRBV12-3 or TRBV12-4 with TRBJ2-7; D possibly corresponds to TRBD2 (6 bases). The CDR3 totals 13 residues. The V end lost 6 bases, the J end lost 4 bases, and 13 bases lay between the germline ends. The DNA of the CDR3 is TGTGCCAGCAGGGTCGAGGGGAGGTACGAGCAGTACTTC. The encoded protein is CASRVEGRYEQYF.

This chain connects TRBV11-2 to TRBJ2-3; 8 nucleotides line up with TRBD1. With 2 bases clipped from V and 12 bases from J, the junction kept 4 bases outside the gene matches. The CDR3 length is 12 residues. Germline assignment: CDR1 SGHAT and CDR2 FQNNGV. The CDR3 here is CASSLSQGAQYF. Here the CDR3 DNA reads TGTGCCAGCAGCTTATCCCAGGGGGCACAGTATTTT.

The V and J genes are TRBV4-2 and TRBJ2-1, with TRBD2 matching over 11 bases. CDR3 length: 17 residues. Trimming cost V 1 base and J 4 bases; bases outside gene matches: 6. CDR1 LGHNA and CDR2 YNFKEQ come from the germline V gene. The CDR3 sequence is CASSQGYGTSGYNEQFF. DNA of the CDR3: TGTGCCAGCAGCCAAGGATACGGGACTAGCGGTTACAATGAGCAGTTCTTC.

This clone was seen a single time. The chain carries TRBV7-3 and TRBJ2-4, with D maybe TRBD2 (6 bases). Germline V gives CDR1 SGHTA, CDR2 FQGTGA. The CDR3 totals 13 residues. V lost 1 base and J lost 13, with 14 bases in between. This chain's CDR3 is CASSLNLGGRQYF. In DNA form, the CDR3 reads TGTGCCAGCAGCTTAAATCTCGGTGGGAGGCAGTACTTC.

This sequence joins TRBV30 and TRBJ2-7; 9 positions match TRBD1. Trimming removed 3 bases from V and 3 bases from J; junction bases left unmatched: 12. This CDR3 is 16 amino acids long. Per germline, CDR1 GTSNPN and CDR2 SVGIG (reference sequence). CDR3 in DNA: TGTGCCTGGAGAAGGGAGTTAGGGACAGGGAGCTACGAGCAGTACTTC. It translates to CAWRRELGTGSYEQYF.

The chain joins TRBV21-1 to TRBJ2-1; the table's D call of TRBD2 was not tested on the DNA. TRBV21-1 is noted as a pseudogene. The CDR3 contains 15 residues. The CDR3 bases are TGTGCCAGCAGCCCCGACAAACGGGGGGACAATGAGCAGTTCTTC. This codes for CASSPDKRGDNEQFF.

This sequence joins TRBV6-2 or TRBV6-3 and TRBJ1-1; D gene uncertain. Trimming removed 5 bases from V and 2 bases from J, with 21 bases in between. This CDR3 comprises 17 residues. Germline V lookup: CDR1 MNHEY, CDR2 SVGEGT. CDR3 in amino acids: CASSGMYVYYGNTEAFF. The CDR3 nucleotides read TGTGCCAGCAGTGGAATGTACGTCTACTATGGAAACACTGAAGCTTTCTTT.

This sequence joins TRBV7-8 and TRBJ2-4; 7 nucleotides match TRBD2. Unmatched junction bases numbered 12, after V lost 4 bases and J lost 0 bases. Germline V gene lookup returns CDR1 SGHVS and CDR2 FQNEAQ. This CDR3 comprises 18 residues. The CDR3 DNA reads as TGTGCCAGCAGCTATGGGGGGGGAATGGCCTTAGCCAAAAACATTCAGTACTTC. It codes for CASSYGGGMALAKNIQYF.

The gene calls are TRBV14 and TRBJ2-3, with D possibly matching TRBD2 (6 bases). Germline V gene sequence: CDR1 SGHDN, CDR2 FVKESK. With 4 bases removed from V and 0 bases from J, the gap between germline ends came to 8 bases. This CDR3 is 14 amino acids long. This CDR3 reads CASSRGTSTDTQYF. The CDR3 coding sequence is TGTGCCAGCAGCCGCGGGACTAGCACAGATACGCAGTATTTT.

The rearrangement joins TRBV9 to TRBJ2-1, with TRBD2 matching 13 bases. Unmatched junction bases numbered 4, after V lost 3 bases and J lost 7 bases. The CDR3 loop spans 15 amino acids. From germline, CDR1 is SGDLS and CDR2 YYNGEE. CDR3 loop: CASSARTSGRNEQFF. In DNA, the CDR3 is TGTGCCAGCAGCGCGAGGACTAGCGGGAGAAATGAGCAGTTCTTC.

The V call is TRBV6-2 or TRBV6-3, the J call TRBJ2-4, with 7 bases that match TRBD1. Losses at the gene ends were 6 bases for V and 15 bases for J; bases not matched to a gene: 14. From germline, CDR1 is MNHEY and CDR2 SVGEGT. The CDR3 sequence is 13 residues long. CDR3 residues: CASSPVGQTWGYF. The CDR3 DNA is TGTGCCAGCAGCCCAGTGGGACAGACGTGGGGGTACTTC.

The chain links TRBV12-5 to TRBJ2-3; D is possibly TRBD2 (6 bases). The CDR3 loop spans 14 amino acids. Germline V gives CDR1 LGHNT, CDR2 FRNRAP. Deletions cut 1 base from V and 1 base from J, with 6 bases between. The CDR3 nucleotides are TGTGCTAGTGGTTTGGGGGAGGGCACAGATACGCAGTATTTT. Residues: CASGLGEGTDTQYF.

V gene TRBV5-1 combines with J gene TRBJ2-3; TRBD2 aligns across 7 bases. The CDR3 has 18 amino acids. The germline V gene encodes CDR1 SGHRS and CDR2 YFSETQ. Trimming cost V 2 bases and J 2 bases; bases outside gene matches: 14. The CDR3 here is CASSFLIQRGISTDTQYF. The CDR3 DNA reads as TGCGCCAGCAGCTTTCTGATTCAGCGGGGCATTTCCACAGATACGCAGTATTTT.

As concerns this clone: Other DNA sequences in this sample translate to the same CDR3. The chain employs TRBV20-1 and TRBJ2-5, with D unresolved. CDR1 is DFQATT, CDR2 SNEGSKA, per germline (reference sequence). This CDR3 contains 10 residues. With 6 bases removed from V and 2 bases from J, the gap between germline ends came to 4 bases. The CDR3: CSALQETQYF. Written as DNA, the CDR3 is TGCAGTGCCTTACAAGAGACCCAGTACTTC.

This clone was observed once. The chain recombines TRBV27 with TRBJ2-5; TRBD1 agrees at 8 bases. The CDR3 has 17 residues. Germline CDR1 MNHEY, CDR2 SMNVEV (reference sequence). V was pared by 5 bases and J by 5 bases, with 16 bases of the junction left unmatched. For the CDR3, the DNA is TGTGCCAGCAGTAGGGATTCAGGGGGCGCGGTGGCGGAGACCCAGTACTTC. This gives the protein CASSRDSGGAVAETQYF.

Here the CDR3 reads CASSLGFRTDMNTEAFF. CDR3 bases: TGCGCCAGCAGCTTGGGTTTTAGGACGGACATGAACACTGAAGCTTTCTTT. The chain joins TRBV5-1 to TRBJ1-1, with D tentatively TRBD1 (5 bases). There are 17 residues in the CDR3. Between the trimmed V and J ends, which lost 0 bases and 0 bases, there was a span of 15 bases. Germline V gene lookup returns CDR1 SGHRS and CDR2 YFSETQ.